This is a list of T cell receptor beta chains from one sample in a study of beta chain features in type 1 diabetes. Clones were sequenced by immunoSEQ multiplex PCR, and TCRdb holds only the in-frame ones, with some missing. There are more than 200,000 clones in the sample; 16% occur only once, and 0.065% to 0.095% lies in the top ten. Sequenced sample: naive CD4+ T cells from blood. The receptor set was obtained from a man aged 25-40 years with type 1 diabetes. Each CDR3 is given without its conserved first and last residue. Each record gives: V gene, D gene, CDR3 protein. The D gene is left open where the match is weak.

TRBV27 | TRBD2 | ASCPSGRATGELF
TRBV27 | NA | ASSLRGEAYGYT
TRBV2 | NA | ASEPGMNTEAF
TRBV4-2 | TRBD2 | ASSQGTSGRGSEQF
TRBV15 | NA | ATSRAYSGANVLT
TRBV27 | TRBD1 | ASRPTGGSYEQY
TRBV5-6 | TRBD1 | ASNRGAIWETQY
TRBV27 | NA | ASSGSAGANVLT
TRBV29-1 | NA | STLRGGRVDTQY
TRBV29-1 | NA | SGVLMTGANVLT
TRBV7-2 | TRBD2 | ASSSGLAGSYNEQF
TRBV29-1 | NA | SAGRAYLSLATEAF
TRBV7-9 | NA | ASSRQGNTEAF
TRBV7-9 | NA | ASSPLGTDTQY
TRBV15 | NA | ATSRDVEIWEAF
TRBV20-1 | NA | SALGHEQY
TRBV7-9 | NA | ASSLNLLATAEQF
TRBV19 | NA | ATASGRSYGYT
TRBV6-5 | TRBD1 | ASSYGQGNGYT
TRBV7-9 | TRBD2 | ASSSGGPETQY
TRBV7-2 | NA | ASSLGGMANTGELF
TRBV5-1 | TRBD1 | ASRQLGQSNEKLF
TRBV9 | NA | ASSAQGTASGANVLT
TRBV7-8 | NA | ASSLAKYNEQF
TRBV14 | TRBD2 | ASSMGGSTDTQY
TRBV4-3 | NA | ASSQDLMGETQY
TRBV28 | NA | ASSPPTYEQY
TRBV7-2 | TRBD1 | ASSSRQGVSGEQY
TRBV5-1 | NA | ASSLSPGSYEQY
TRBV29-1 | NA | SGTDGDYEQY
TRBV29-1 | NA | SVQRTEKGYNEQF